This T cell receptor beta chain originates from a study of T-cell memory formation after mild COVID-19. Study details: The two donors had largely donor-specific TCR clusters.

TCRdb ran MiXCR on the 5' RACE reads and lists one entry per CDR3 protein. The data show approximately 560,000 distinct CDR3 sequences, roughly 17% seen once. The TCR sequence derives from an adult woman who had mild COVID-19 (a few samples of this study predate the infection). Cell type and time point are not known. Sequenced: PBMCs or a T cell subset sorted from them (not recorded which).

In nucleotides, the CDR3 is TGTGCCAGCAGCTCCCACCAGACTAGCGGGAACTACGAGCAGTACTTC. Translation gives CASSSHQTSGNYEQYF. V is TRBV11-2 and J is TRBJ2-7; 11 nucleotides align to TRBD2. The CDR3 has 16 amino acids. Germline CDR1 reads SGHAT; CDR2 reads FQNNGV. V was clipped by 4 bases and J by 3 bases; unmatched bases: 8.